A single sample is the source of the 20 T cell receptor beta chains below, sequenced in a study of blood T cell repertoires in COVID-19. Assay: immunoSEQ multiplex PCR; the TCRdb copy retains only in-frame clones and omits some. The sample comprises about 20,000 clones, 80% to 90% of which are singletons, and approximately 3.4% rests with the top ten. Sequencing was performed on peripheral blood. The source is a human donor in a cohort sampled during active COVID-19.

The V call is TRBV9, the J call TRBJ1-4; tentatively, D is TRBD1 (6 bases). Germline loops: CDR1 SGDLS, CDR2 YYNGEE. V lost 0 bases to trimming and J lost 6 bases, with 18 bases between them. The CDR3 is 17 residues long. DNA of the CDR3: TGTGCCAGCAGCGTAGATTCCAACAGAGGGGGGGATGAAAAACTGTTTTTT. Translating it yields CASSVDSNRGGDEKLFF.

This clone was picked up a small number of times. This chain connects TRBV6-5 to TRBJ1-5, with D unresolved. Per germline, CDR1 MNHEY and CDR2 SVGAGI. The CDR3 sequence is 15 residues long. Deletions cut 9 bases from V and 3 bases from J, with 18 bases between. The CDR3 spells CASVREGRDNQPQHF. For the CDR3, the DNA is TGTGCCAGTGTCCGGGAGGGTAGGGACAATCAGCCCCAGCATTTT.

The chain couples TRBV18 to TRBJ2-7; the D is unclear. The CDR3 contains 13 residues. Germline V CDR1 and CDR2: KGHSH, LQKENI. V lost 0 bases, J lost 6 bases, and 9 bases lay in between. CDR3 protein: CASSPPNSIEQYF. The CDR3 bases are TGTGCCAGCTCACCACCCAACTCGATCGAGCAGTACTTC.

V is TRBV23-1 and J is TRBJ2-1; no firm D call. TRBV23-1 is assigned to the ORF class and has an uncertain function. This CDR3 is built from 14 residues. Trimming removed 3 bases from V and 4 bases from J, with 10 bases in between. The CDR3 spells CASSQFDWYNEQFF. CDR3 nucleotide sequence: TGCGCCAGCAGTCAGTTTGACTGGTACAATGAGCAGTTCTTC.

In DNA form, the CDR3 reads TGTGCCAGCAGCCAAGCGGGGACAGGCTACGAGCAGTACTTC. This encodes CASSQAGTGYEQYF. The chain couples TRBV4-2 to TRBJ2-7, with 8 positions matching TRBD1. This CDR3 has 14 residues. The ends lost 1 base at V and 3 bases at J; junction bases unmatched: 2. Germline V gene lookup returns CDR1 LGHNA and CDR2 YNFKEQ.

This rearrangement joins TRBV5-1 to TRBJ2-1; 14 positions match TRBD2. Germline values: CDR1 SGHRS, CDR2 YFSETQ. This CDR3 has 15 amino acids. With V trimmed by 4 bases and J by 9 bases, 6 bases remained unmatched. CDR3 bases: TGCGCCAGCAGCCCCGGGACTAGCGGGAGAGGTGAGCAGTTCTTC. Residues: CASSPGTSGRGEQFF.

A single count supports this clone. J is TRBJ1-1 and V is TRBV7-2, with D unresolved. V was pared by 3 bases and J by 2 bases, with 7 bases between. This CDR3 spans 13 amino acids. Germline loops: CDR1 SGHTA, CDR2 FQGNSA. CDR3 in amino acids: CASSLVRNTEAFF. The CDR3 DNA reads TGTGCCAGCAGCTTGGTTAGAAACACTGAAGCTTTCTTT.

This chain joins TRBV11-2 and TRBJ1-2; D is undetermined. The germline V and J ends were trimmed by 6 bases and 4 bases, with 6 bases remaining between them. Germline loops: CDR1 SGHAT, CDR2 FQNNGV. The CDR3 consists of 11 residues. CDR3 DNA: TGTGCCAGCAGTTCGGGCTATGGCTACACCTTC. Translating it yields CASSSGYGYTF.

The chain links TRBV10-3 to TRBJ1-5; D is possibly TRBD1 (6 bases). From germline, CDR1 is ENHRY and CDR2 SYGVKD. Trimming cost V 4 bases and J 6 bases, with 10 bases left between them. This CDR3 is built from 13 residues. The CDR3 nucleotides read TGTGCCATCAGTGTTGAACAGGGTCAGCCCCAGCATTTT. It codes for CAISVEQGQPQHF.

The chain combines TRBV5-1 with TRBJ2-7; 12 nucleotides match TRBD2. Unmatched junction bases numbered 11, after V lost 2 bases and J lost 2 bases. Germline V gene lookup returns CDR1 SGHRS and CDR2 YFSETQ. This CDR3 is built from 18 residues. This CDR3 reads CASSLGLAGSQSPYEQYF. In nucleotides, the CDR3 is TGCGCCAGCAGCTTAGGACTAGCGGGAAGCCAGAGCCCCTACGAGCAGTACTTC.

The gene calls are TRBV10-3 and TRBJ1-2; the D is unclear. This CDR3 contains 13 residues. V was cut by 0 bases and J by 3 bases, with 5 bases left in between. CDR1 is ENHRY and CDR2 is SYGVKD in the germline V gene. This chain's CDR3 is CAISESTDYGYTF. CDR3 nucleotide sequence: TGTGCCATCAGTGAGTCTACAGACTATGGCTACACCTTC.

This chain joins TRBV6-4 and TRBJ2-3, with 11 nucleotides matching TRBD2. Germline CDR1 is MRHNA and CDR2 is SNTAGT. The CDR3 covers 17 residues. The V segment lost 6 bases and the J segment 1 base; nucleotides outside the gene matches: 9. The CDR3 loop is CASSELAGVAGTDTQYF. CDR3 coding DNA: TGTGCCAGCAGCGAACTAGCGGGAGTCGCCGGCACAGATACGCAGTATTTT.

The genes are TRBV5-5 and TRBJ1-1, with TRBD1 identical over 7 bases. Germline values: CDR1 SGHKS, CDR2 YYEKEE (reference sequence). The CDR3 is made up of 16 amino acids. Germline trimming cut 0 bases from V and 4 bases from J; bases unmatched to any gene: 9. In nucleotides, the CDR3 is TGTGCCAGCAGCTTGGGCGTAGGCAGGGGGGCCACTGAAGCTTTCTTT. It yields the protein CASSLGVGRGATEAFF.

This clone was recorded once. The genes are TRBV3-1 (or the pseudogene TRBV3-2) and TRBJ2-7; D unclear. V lost 1 base and J 3 bases, leaving 4 bases between the germline ends. Germline CDR1 LGHDT, CDR2 YNNKEL (reference sequence). The CDR3 contains 12 residues. In DNA form, the CDR3 reads TGTGCCAGCAGCCAAGGCAGCTACGAGCAGTACTTC. Translating gives CASSQGSYEQYF.

The chain employs TRBV6-5 and TRBJ2-2; 7 bases match TRBD2. With 6 bases clipped from V and 6 bases from J, the junction kept 7 bases outside the gene matches. The germline V gene encodes CDR1 MNHEY and CDR2 SVGAGI. The CDR3 contains 14 residues. The CDR3 loop is CASRTTGLAGELFF. The CDR3, as DNA: TGTGCCAGCAGGACCACCGGACTAGCCGGGGAGCTGTTTTTT.

The V gene is TRBV5-1, the J gene TRBJ2-5; D is possibly TRBD2 (8 bases). Germline CDR1 and CDR2: SGHRS and YFSETQ. Trimming removed 3 bases at V and 3 bases at J, with 15 bases between. The CDR3 extends over 15 amino acids. CDR3 nucleotides: TGCGCCAGCAGCTCGGGGGGGACAGTCGAAGAGACCCAGTACTTC. This translates into CASSSGGTVEETQYF.

This rearrangement joins TRBV7-3 to TRBJ2-3; 7 positions agree with TRBD1. CDR3 length: 15 residues. The germline V gene has CDR1 SGHTA and CDR2 FQGTGA. J gave up 3 bases and V 5 bases, and 8 bases lay outside the gene matches. DNA for the CDR3: TGTGCCAGCAGCCCCCACAGGGGTGGGACAGATACGCAGTATTTT. This codes for CASSPHRGGTDTQYF.

This sequence joins TRBV28 and TRBJ1-6, with 9 bases fitting TRBD1. The CDR3 is 16 amino acids. The junction had 6 bases not matched to a gene; V was cut back by 1 base and J by 8 bases. The germline CDR1 and CDR2 sequences are MDHEN and SYDVKM. The CDR3 region has the DNA TGTGCCAGCAGTTTATACGGGACAGGGCGGGATTCACCCCTCCACTTT. It encodes CASSLYGTGRDSPLHF.

This chain uses TRBV7-8 with TRBJ1-6; weak D call: TRBD1 (5 bases). Germline CDR1 and CDR2: SGHVS and FQNEAQ. With 5 bases removed from V and 5 bases from J, the gap between germline ends came to 10 bases. The length of the CDR3 is 14 residues. The CDR3 spells CASSITDNNSPLHF. In DNA form, the CDR3 reads TGTGCCAGCAGCATAACGGACAATAATTCACCCCTCCACTTT.

This rearrangement joins TRBV3-1 (or the pseudogene TRBV3-2) to TRBJ2-4; D is perhaps TRBD2 (6 bases). The CDR3 has 15 residues. V was shortened by 0 bases and J by 6 bases, with 12 bases between the two germline ends. From germline, CDR1 is LGHDT and CDR2 YNNKEL (reference sequence). For the CDR3, the DNA is TGTGCCAGCAGCCAAGACGGAGGGCGAGGAAACATTCAGTACTTC. Protein product: CASSQDGGRGNIQYF.